These 10 T cell receptor beta chains originate from one sample sequenced in a study of long-term antiretroviral therapy in people with HIV. Running of the v3.0 immunoSEQ assay took place at survey level. Some clones are missing from TCRdb's copy, which holds only in-frame ones; the method was immunoSEQ multiplex PCR. The sample shows 20,000 to 25,000 clones, around four fifths of them seen only once. Material: unsorted PBMCs, obtained 1.9 years after starting antiretroviral therapy. The origin of the receptors is a woman aged 50 to 65 with HIV.

The V call is TRBV21-1, the J call TRBJ1-5; the table assigns TRBD1, which was not confirmed against the DNA. TRBV21-1 is flagged as a pseudogene. The CDR3 has 15 residues. CDR3: CASSQQLYSNQPQHF. CDR3 nucleotides: TGTGCCAGCAGCCAACAGTTGTATAGCAATCAGCCCCAGCATTTT.

A few counts support this clone. The genes are TRBV25-1 and TRBJ1-6; D gene ambiguous. Germline values: CDR1 MGHDK, CDR2 SYGVNS. Trimming left V 1 base short and J 9 bases short, with 13 bases between. This CDR3 spans 15 amino acids. CDR3 bases: TGTGCCAGCAGTGAATCGGGTGGTTGGGGTTCACCCCTCCACTTT. This translates into CASSESGGWGSPLHF.

The chain couples TRBV2 to TRBJ2-3, with D perhaps TRBD2 (7 bases). Germline V gene lookup returns CDR1 SNHLY and CDR2 FYNNEI. V gave up 5 bases and J gave up 3 bases, with 15 bases separating them. This CDR3 comprises 15 residues. CDR3 loop: CASSFGGLQTDTQYF. CDR3 in DNA: TGTGCCAGCAGTTTCGGGGGGCTCCAGACAGATACGCAGTATTTT.

The chain couples TRBV19 to TRBJ1-6, with D unclear. Trimming pared 6 bases from V and 0 bases from J, leaving 9 bases between. The CDR3 contains 15 residues. Germline V lookup: CDR1 LNHDA, CDR2 SQIVND (reference sequence). CDR3 in amino acids: CASSPRSSYNSPLHF. Written as DNA, the CDR3 is TGTGCCAGTAGCCCAAGGAGCTCCTATAATTCACCCCTCCACTTT.

The chain couples TRBV27 to TRBJ1-5, with a tentative D call TRBD1 (5 bases). The CDR3 is 14 amino acids. Trimming took 4 bases from V and 1 from J, leaving 8 bases between them. Germline V gene sequence: CDR1 MNHEY, CDR2 SMNVEV (reference sequence). CDR3 in amino acids: CASSWGGSNQPQHF. The CDR3 nucleotides are TGTGCCAGCAGTTGGGGCGGAAGCAATCAGCCCCAGCATTTT.

The gene calls are TRBV14 and TRBJ2-7, with 8 bases fitting TRBD1. The ends lost 4 bases at V and 3 bases at J; junction bases unmatched: 2. The CDR3 is made up of 13 amino acids. Looked up from germline, CDR1 is SGHDN and CDR2 is FVKESK. CDR3 in DNA: TGTGCCAGCAGCCTAACAGGGGGCTACGAGCAGTACTTC. Translating gives CASSLTGGYEQYF.

V usage is TRBV7-9 and J usage is TRBJ2-5; D may be TRBD1 (7 bases). Trimming took 6 bases from V and 3 from J, leaving 20 bases between them. CDR1 SEHNR and CDR2 FQNEAQ come from the germline V gene (reference sequence). The CDR3 is 16 residues long. Written as DNA, the CDR3 is TGTGCCAGCAGTCCCCCAGGGGGGAGTTCCGAAGAGACCCAGTACTTC. Protein product: CASSPPGGSSEETQYF.

The table lists this clone with a few counts. The gene calls are TRBV15 and TRBJ1-1; perhaps TRBD1 as D (5 bases). The CDR3 extends over 15 amino acids. V lost 0 bases and J lost 6, with 14 bases in between. CDR1 LNHNV and CDR2 YYDKDF come from the germline V gene (reference sequence). Written as DNA, the CDR3 is TGTGCCACCAGCAGAGATCAGGGAAGAGGGGCTGAAGCTTTCTTT. Amino acids: CATSRDQGRGAEAFF.

This clone has just a few counts. V is TRBV30 and J is TRBJ1-6; D possibly corresponds to TRBD1 (5 bases). V lost 0 bases, J lost 10 bases, and 13 bases lay in between. The CDR3 runs 14 residues. In germline, CDR1 is GTSNPN, CDR2 SVGIG (reference sequence). CDR3 DNA sequence: TGTGCCTGGAGTGTAGCAGGGTCCGGGTCACCCCTCCACTTT. It yields the protein CAWSVAGSGSPLHF. The full variable domain, completed using reference TRBV30 and TRBJ1-6, is SQTIHQWPATLVQPVGSPLSLECTVEGTSNPNLYWYRQAAGRGLQLLFYSVGIGQISSEVPQNLSASRPQDRQFILSSKKLLLSDSGFYLCAWSVAGSGSPLHFGNGTRLTVT.

The chain couples TRBV27 to TRBJ1-1; a possible D gene is TRBD1 (5 bases). V was pared by 6 bases and J by 0 bases, with 11 bases between. Germline V CDR1 and CDR2: MNHEY, SMNVEV (reference sequence). The CDR3 totals 14 residues. CDR3 loop: CASSRVRMNTEAFF. In nucleotides, the CDR3 is TGTGCCAGCAGCAGGGTCCGGATGAACACTGAAGCTTTCTTT.